This entry features one TCR beta chain sequence. The data stem from a study of blood T cells in healthy people across ages. The CDR3 runs to 15 residues. CDR1 and CDR2 from the germline V gene are SGHAT and FQDESV (reference sequence). Trimming pared 4 bases from V and 5 bases from J, leaving 15 bases between. Peripheral blood from each donor was collected in a volume of ten milliliters. With a J-beta primer mix and a sample-barcoded 5' primer, a second PCR ran about 7 to 12 cycles. TCRdb reprocessed the 5' RACE reads via MiXCR and lists one record per CDR3 protein. The table has around 1,000,000 distinct CDR3 sequences, roughly two fifths seen once; the top ten hold approximately 14%.

Sequencing was carried out using blood. This rearrangement joins TRBV11-1 to TRBJ2-1; D is possibly TRBD1 (6 bases). The clonotype originates from a man younger than 35 in good health. CDR3 region: CASSYLGQLHNEQFF. CDR3 DNA: TGTGCCAGCAGCTATCTCGGACAGTTACACAATGAGCAGTTCTTC. The entire variable domain, with the rest obtained from reference TRBV11-1 and TRBJ2-1, is as follows: EAEVAQSPRYKITEKSQAVAFWCDPISGHATLYWYRQILGQGPELLVQFQDESVVDDSQLPKDRFSAERLKGVDSTLKIQPAELGDSAMYLCASSYLGQLHNEQFFGPGTRLTVL.